This TCR beta chain was retrieved from a study of blood T cells in healthy people across ages. General study findings and limits: Higher naive T cell percentage went strongly together with higher TCR beta diversity. Diversity estimates drawn from one million T cells were deemed underestimates.

Trimming pared 3 bases from V and 5 bases from J, leaving 13 bases between. Germline loops: CDR1 SNHLY, CDR2 FYNNEI. CDR3 length: 15 residues. Next came a second PCR, run for 7 to 11 cycles, which used a sample-barcoded 5' primer along with a J-beta primer mix. TCRdb re-called the 5' RACE reads through MiXCR, storing one row per CDR3 protein. Altogether about 630,000 distinct CDR3 sequences are present, about 21% being singletons, with the ten largest covering roughly 3.9%. Notes on this clonotype: What it binds is unknown.

Specimen: blood. This receptor was obtained from a man aged 70-80 years in good health. The chain links TRBV2 to TRBJ2-2, with D perhaps matching TRBD2 (6 bases). As DNA, the CDR3 is TGTGCCAGCAGTGATTACGGGAGCGGGACCGGGGAGCTGTTTTTT. The encoded protein is CASSDYGSGTGELFF.